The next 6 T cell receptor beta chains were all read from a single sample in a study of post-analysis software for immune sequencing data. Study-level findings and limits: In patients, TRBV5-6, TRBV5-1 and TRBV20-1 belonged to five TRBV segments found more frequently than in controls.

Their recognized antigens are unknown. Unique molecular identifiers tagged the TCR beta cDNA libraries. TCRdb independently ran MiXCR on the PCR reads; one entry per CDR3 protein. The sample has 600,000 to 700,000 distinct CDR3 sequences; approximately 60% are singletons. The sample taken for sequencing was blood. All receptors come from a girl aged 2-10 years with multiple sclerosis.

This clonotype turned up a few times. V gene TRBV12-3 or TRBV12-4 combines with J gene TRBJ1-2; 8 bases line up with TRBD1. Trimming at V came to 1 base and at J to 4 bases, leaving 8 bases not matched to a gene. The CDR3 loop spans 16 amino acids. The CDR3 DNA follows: TGTGCCAGCAGTTTAGAGGCAGGGGGCGTACGCTATGGCTACACCTTC. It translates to CASSLEAGGVRYGYTF.

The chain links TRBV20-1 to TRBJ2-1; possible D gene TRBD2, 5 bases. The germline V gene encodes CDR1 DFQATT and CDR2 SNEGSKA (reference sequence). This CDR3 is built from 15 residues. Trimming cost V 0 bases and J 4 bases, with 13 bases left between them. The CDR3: CSAREGSIWYNEQFF. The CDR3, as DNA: TGCAGTGCTAGAGAAGGGAGTATATGGTACAATGAGCAGTTCTTC.

CDR3 DNA sequence: TGTGCCAGCAGCCCCACCGCAGTGGGGGAGCAGTACTTC. It codes for CASSPTAVGEQYF. J is TRBJ2-7 and V is TRBV7-9, with unresolved D. CDR3 length equals 13 residues. The germline CDR1 and CDR2 sequences are SEHNR and FQNEAQ (reference sequence). V was shortened by 5 bases and J by 7 bases, with 15 bases between the two germline ends.

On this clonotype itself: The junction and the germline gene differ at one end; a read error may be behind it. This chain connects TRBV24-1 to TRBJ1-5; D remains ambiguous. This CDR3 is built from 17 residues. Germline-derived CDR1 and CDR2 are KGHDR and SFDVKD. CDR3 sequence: CAASDSWTTDSNQPQHF. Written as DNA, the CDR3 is TGTGCCGCCAGTGATTCGTGGACGACTGATAGCAATCAGCCCCAGCATTTT.

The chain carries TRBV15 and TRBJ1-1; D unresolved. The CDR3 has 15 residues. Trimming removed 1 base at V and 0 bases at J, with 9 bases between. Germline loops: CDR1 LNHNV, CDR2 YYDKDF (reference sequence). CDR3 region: CATSRAPVMNTEAFF. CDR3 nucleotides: TGTGCCACCAGCAGAGCTCCCGTCATGAACACTGAAGCTTTCTTT.

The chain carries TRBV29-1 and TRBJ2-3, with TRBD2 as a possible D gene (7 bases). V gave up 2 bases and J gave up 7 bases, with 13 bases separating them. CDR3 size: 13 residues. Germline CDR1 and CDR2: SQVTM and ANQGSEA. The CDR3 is CSVESGGPNTQYF. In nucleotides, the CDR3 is TGCAGCGTTGAATCGGGGGGCCCAAATACGCAGTATTTT.